The clone carrying this T cell receptor (beta chain) was counted once. Its antigen is undetermined. This entry belongs to a study of shared clonotypes between healthy human individuals. Overall study results and limits: Clonotypes shared by all four sorted-subset donors had higher generation probabilities than non-shared clonotypes. Generally, naive subsets (rather than memory subsets) showed larger estimated richness. The sharing of about 5% of naive CD4 clonotypes was seen across a handful of donors.

Using immunoSEQ multiplex PCR, the repertoire was profiled, and TCRdb retains in-frame clones only, with some absent. Of around 2,000,000 clones detected, 95% appear once; the ten largest clones hold 0.13%. The CDR3 extends over 15 amino acids. Trimming took 0 bases from V and 5 from J; bases not matched to a gene: 3. Germline CDR1 reads GTSNPN; CDR2 reads SVGIG (reference sequence). Researchers partitioned CD4+ cells into CD45RA+ naive and CD45RA-negative memory subsets. Sequencing was done on a sample of naive CD4+ T cells sorted from blood. This sample's subset: CD45RA+ positively selected. V usage is TRBV30 and J usage is TRBJ2-1, with 11 positions matching TRBD2. The source is a young man in good health. CDR3 residues: CAWSVGLAGNNEQFF. In nucleotides, the CDR3 is TGTGCCTGGAGTGTAGGACTAGCGGGTAACAATGAGCAGTTCTTC.